The clone carrying this T cell receptor (beta chain) was observed at least ten times. Its antigen is as yet unknown. This sample stems from a study of T cells in Graves' hyperthyroidism and ophthalmopathy. The V end lost 1 base, the J end lost 6 bases, and 10 bases lay between the germline ends. The CDR3 has 13 amino acids. CDR1 and CDR2 from the germline V gene are SGHNT and YENEEA. A Clinical Activity Score of at least 3, a NOSPECS grade of at least 4 and a duration under 3 months were recorded in the ophthalmopathy patients. On the basis of clinical symptoms, serum thyroxine and TRAb, thyroid ultrasound and orbital computed tomography, diagnoses were made. TCR beta CDR3 regions were amplified from RNA transcripts. HTBI primers were used for first-round RT-PCR of the TCR CDR3. Using its own MiXCR run on the multiplex PCR reads, TCRdb lists one record per CDR3 protein. The table shows about 640,000 distinct CDR3 sequences, with around 21% occurring only once.

Whole-study results and caveats: Blood also carried most thyroid clonotypes expanded above 0.001.

Sequencing was done on a sample of blood. This rearrangement joins TRBV11-3 to TRBJ2-7; D assignment may be TRBD1 or TRBD2 (5 bases each). The receptor comes from a man aged 25 to 40 with Graves' ophthalmopathy. CDR3 DNA: TGTGCCAGCAGCTTAGCCGGGGCATTCGAGCAGTACTTC. Translation gives CASSLAGAFEQYF.